The source of this T cell receptor (beta chain) is a study of shared clonotypes between healthy human individuals. Per the germline V gene, CDR1 is ENHRY and CDR2 is SYGVKD. The CDR3 has 14 amino acids. The V and J ends lost 2 bases and 5 bases, in that order; junction bases with no gene match: 6. Only in-frame clones appear in the TCRdb table, and some are missing; sequencing was by immunoSEQ multiplex PCR. Of some 2 million clones in the sample, 85% to 95% were seen once. General observations from the study: Only blood was sampled, and tissue TCR repertoires likely differ from blood ones. The generation probabilities recorded for non-shared clonotypes fell below those of clonotypes shared by all four donors.

A note on this clone: Its antigen is unknown.

All of the donors resided in Nashville, Tennessee, and each was a Caucasian adult. Source material: naive CD4+ T cells sorted from blood. The subset here: CD45RA+ positively selected. The V and J genes are TRBV10-3 and TRBJ2-7; 7 bases are a match to TRBD1. This clonotype was sampled from a man aged 18 to 29 in good health. CDR3 bases: TGTGCCATCAGTGAGCCGACAGGGTACAACGAGCAGTACTTC. This translates into CAISEPTGYNEQYF.